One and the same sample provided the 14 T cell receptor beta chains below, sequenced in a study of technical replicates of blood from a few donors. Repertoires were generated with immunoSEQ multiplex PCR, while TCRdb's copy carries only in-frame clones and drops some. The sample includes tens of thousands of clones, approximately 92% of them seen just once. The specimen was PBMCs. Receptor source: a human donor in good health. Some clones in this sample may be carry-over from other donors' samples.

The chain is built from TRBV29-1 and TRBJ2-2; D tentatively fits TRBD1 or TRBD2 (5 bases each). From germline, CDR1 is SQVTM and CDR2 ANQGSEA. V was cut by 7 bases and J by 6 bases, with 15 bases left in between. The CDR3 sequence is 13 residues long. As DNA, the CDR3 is TGCAGCGCTGACTATGGGGCTGCCGGGGAGCTGTTTTTT. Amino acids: CSADYGAAGELFF.

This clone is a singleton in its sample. DNA for the CDR3: TGTGCCAGCAGCTTAGAGGGGAATAGCAATCAGCCCCAGCATTTT. Translated: CASSLEGNSNQPQHF. The chain employs TRBV7-2 and TRBJ1-5; maybe TRBD1 (5 bases). CDR3 length: 15 residues. Germline lookup yields CDR1 SGHTA and CDR2 FQGNSA. The V end was cut by 1 base, the J end by 0 bases, with 7 bases between.

The CDR3 spells CASRREGIYGYTF. The CDR3 nucleotides are TGTGCCAGCAGGAGGGAGGGGATCTATGGCTACACCTTC. V gene TRBV2 combines with J gene TRBJ1-2; D might be TRBD1 (5 bases). Trimming pared 6 bases from V and 4 bases from J, leaving 12 bases between. The CDR3 has 13 amino acids. CDR1 is SNHLY, CDR2 FYNNEI, per germline.

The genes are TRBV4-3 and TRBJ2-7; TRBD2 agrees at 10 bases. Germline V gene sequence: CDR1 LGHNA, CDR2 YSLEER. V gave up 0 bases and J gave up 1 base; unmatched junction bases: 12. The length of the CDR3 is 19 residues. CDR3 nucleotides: TGCGCCAGCAGCCAAGATCGGGGCTCGGCTAGCGGGGGATCCTACGAGCAGTACTTC. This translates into CASSQDRGSASGGSYEQYF.

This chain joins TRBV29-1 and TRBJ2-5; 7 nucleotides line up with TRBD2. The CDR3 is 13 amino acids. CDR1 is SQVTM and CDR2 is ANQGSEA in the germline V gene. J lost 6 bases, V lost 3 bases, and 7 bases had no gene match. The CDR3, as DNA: TGCAGCGTTGAGAGGGGCGGGAGAAAGACCCAGTACTTC. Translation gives CSVERGGRKTQYF.

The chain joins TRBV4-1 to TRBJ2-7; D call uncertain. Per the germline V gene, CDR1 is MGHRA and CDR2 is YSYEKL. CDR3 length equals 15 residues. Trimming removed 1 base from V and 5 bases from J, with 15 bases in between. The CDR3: CASSQAWSFSDEQYF. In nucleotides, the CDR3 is TGCGCCAGCAGCCAAGCGTGGTCTTTCAGCGACGAGCAGTACTTC.

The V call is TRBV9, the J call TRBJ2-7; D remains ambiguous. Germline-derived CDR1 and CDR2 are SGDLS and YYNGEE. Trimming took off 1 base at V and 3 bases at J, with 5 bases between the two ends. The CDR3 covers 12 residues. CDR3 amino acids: CASSVNSYEQYF. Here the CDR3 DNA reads TGTGCCAGCAGCGTAAACAGCTACGAGCAGTACTTC.

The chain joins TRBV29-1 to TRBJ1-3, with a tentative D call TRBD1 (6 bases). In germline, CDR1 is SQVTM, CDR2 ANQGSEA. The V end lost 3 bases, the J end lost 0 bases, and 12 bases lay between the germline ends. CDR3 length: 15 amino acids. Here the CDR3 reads CSVDPRQVSGNTIYF. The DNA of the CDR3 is TGCAGCGTTGATCCGCGACAGGTCTCTGGAAACACCATATATTTT.

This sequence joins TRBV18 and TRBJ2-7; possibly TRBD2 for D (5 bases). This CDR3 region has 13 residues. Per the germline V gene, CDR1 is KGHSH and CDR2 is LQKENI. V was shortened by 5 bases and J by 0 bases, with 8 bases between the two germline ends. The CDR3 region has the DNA TGTGCCAGCTCAGTGGGGAGCTCCTACGAGCAGTACTTC. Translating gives CASSVGSSYEQYF.

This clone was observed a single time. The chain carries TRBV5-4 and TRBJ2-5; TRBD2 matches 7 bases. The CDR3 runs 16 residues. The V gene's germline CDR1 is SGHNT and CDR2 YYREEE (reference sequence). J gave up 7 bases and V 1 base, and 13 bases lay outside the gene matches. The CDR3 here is CASSLSTGTTLGTQYF. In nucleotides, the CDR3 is TGTGCCAGCAGCTTGTCGACTGGGACTACTCTCGGGACCCAGTACTTC.

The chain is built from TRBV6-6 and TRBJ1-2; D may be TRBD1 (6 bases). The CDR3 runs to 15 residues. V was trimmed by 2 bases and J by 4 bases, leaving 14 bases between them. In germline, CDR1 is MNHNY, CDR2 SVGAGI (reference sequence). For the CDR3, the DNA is TGTGCCAGCAGTTACACCACAGGGTTAGGCTATGGCTACACCTTC. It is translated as CASSYTTGLGYGYTF.

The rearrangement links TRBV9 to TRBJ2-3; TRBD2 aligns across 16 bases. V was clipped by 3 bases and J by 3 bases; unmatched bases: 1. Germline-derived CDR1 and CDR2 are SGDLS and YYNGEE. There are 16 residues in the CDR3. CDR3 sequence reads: CASSAGLAGGTDTQYF. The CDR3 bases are TGTGCCAGCAGCGCGGGACTAGCGGGAGGGACAGATACGCAGTATTTT. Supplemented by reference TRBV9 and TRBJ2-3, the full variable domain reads DSGVTQTPKHLITATGQRVTLRCSPRSGDLSVYWYQQSLDQGLQFLIQYYNGEERAKGNILERFSAQQFPDLHSELNLSSLELGDSALYFCASSAGLAGGTDTQYFGPGTRLTVL.

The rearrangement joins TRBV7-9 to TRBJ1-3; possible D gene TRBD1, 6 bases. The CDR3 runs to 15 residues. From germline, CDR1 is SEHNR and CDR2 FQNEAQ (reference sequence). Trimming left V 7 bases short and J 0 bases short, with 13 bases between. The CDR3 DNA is TGTGCCAGCACGTGGGAGGGGGGCTCTGGAAACACCATATATTTT. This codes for CASTWEGGSGNTIYF. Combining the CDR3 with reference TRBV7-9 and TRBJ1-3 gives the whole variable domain DTGVSQNPRHKITKRGQNVTFRCDPISEHNRLYWYRQTLGQGPEFLTYFQNEAQLEKSRLLSDRFSAERPKGSFSTLEIQRTEQGDSAMYLCASTWEGGSGNTIYFGEGSWLTVV.

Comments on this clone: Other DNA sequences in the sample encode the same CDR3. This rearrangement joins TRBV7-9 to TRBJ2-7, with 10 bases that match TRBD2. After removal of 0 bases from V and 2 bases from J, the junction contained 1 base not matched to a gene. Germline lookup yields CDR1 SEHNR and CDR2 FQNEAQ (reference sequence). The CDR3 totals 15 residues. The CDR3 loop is CASSLASGGTYEQYF. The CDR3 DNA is TGTGCCAGCAGCTTAGCTAGCGGGGGGACCTACGAGCAGTACTTC. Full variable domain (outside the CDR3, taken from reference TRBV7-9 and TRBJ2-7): DTGVSQNPRHKITKRGQNVTFRCDPISEHNRLYWYRQTLGQGPEFLTYFQNEAQLEKSRLLSDRFSAERPKGSFSTLEIQRTEQGDSAMYLCASSLASGGTYEQYFGPGTRLTVT.